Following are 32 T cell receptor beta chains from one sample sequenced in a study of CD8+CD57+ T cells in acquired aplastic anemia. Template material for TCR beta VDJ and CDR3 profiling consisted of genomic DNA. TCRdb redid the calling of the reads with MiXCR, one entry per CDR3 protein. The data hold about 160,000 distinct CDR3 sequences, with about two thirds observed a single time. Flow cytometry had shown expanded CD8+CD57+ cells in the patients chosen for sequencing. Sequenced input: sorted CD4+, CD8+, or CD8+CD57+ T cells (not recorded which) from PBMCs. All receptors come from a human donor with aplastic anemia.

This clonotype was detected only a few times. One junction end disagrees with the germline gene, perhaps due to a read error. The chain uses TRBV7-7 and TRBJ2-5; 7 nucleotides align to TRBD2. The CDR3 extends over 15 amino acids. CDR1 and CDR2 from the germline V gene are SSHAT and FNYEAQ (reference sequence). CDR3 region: CASSLVGGKGETQYF. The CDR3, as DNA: TGTGCTAGCAGCTTAGTGGGAGGGAAAGGGGAGACCCAGTACTTC.

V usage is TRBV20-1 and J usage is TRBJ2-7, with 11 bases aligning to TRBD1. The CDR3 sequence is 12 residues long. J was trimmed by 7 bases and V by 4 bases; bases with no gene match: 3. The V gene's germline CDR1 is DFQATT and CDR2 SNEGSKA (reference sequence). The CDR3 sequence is CSATDRGREQYF. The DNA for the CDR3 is TGCAGTGCTACGGACAGGGGGCGGGAGCAGTACTTC.

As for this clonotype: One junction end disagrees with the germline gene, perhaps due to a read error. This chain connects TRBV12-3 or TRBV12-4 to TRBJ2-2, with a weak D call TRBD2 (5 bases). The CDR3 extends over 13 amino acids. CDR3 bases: TGTGCCAGCAGTCGGGATAACACCGGGGAGCTGCTTTTC. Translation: CASSRDNTGELLF.

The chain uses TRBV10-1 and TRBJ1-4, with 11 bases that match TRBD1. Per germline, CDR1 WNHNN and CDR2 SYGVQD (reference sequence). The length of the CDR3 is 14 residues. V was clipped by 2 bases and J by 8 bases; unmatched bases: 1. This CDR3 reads CASSEGQGAEKLFF. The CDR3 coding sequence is TGCGCCAGCAGTGAGGGACAGGGGGCCGAAAAACTGTTTTTT.

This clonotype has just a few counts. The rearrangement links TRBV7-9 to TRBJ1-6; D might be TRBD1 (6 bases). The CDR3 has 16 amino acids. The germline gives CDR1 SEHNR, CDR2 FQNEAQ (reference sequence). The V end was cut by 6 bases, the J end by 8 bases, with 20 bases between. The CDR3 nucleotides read TGTGCCAGCAGTCATAACGACGGTGGGGGCGATTCACCCCTCCACTTT. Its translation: CASSHNDGGGDSPLHF.

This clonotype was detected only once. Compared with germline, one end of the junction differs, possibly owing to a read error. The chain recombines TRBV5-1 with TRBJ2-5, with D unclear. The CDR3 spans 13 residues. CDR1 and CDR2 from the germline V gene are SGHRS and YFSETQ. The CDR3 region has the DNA TGCACCAGCTGGAACAACGCCGAAGAGACCCAGTACTTC. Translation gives CTSWNNAEETQYF. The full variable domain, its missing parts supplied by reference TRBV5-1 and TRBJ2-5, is KAGVTQTPRYLIKTRGQQVTLSCSPISGHRSVSWYQQTPGQGLQFLFEYFSETQRNKGNFPGRFSGRQFSNSRSEMNVSTLELGDSALYLCTSWNNAEETQYFGPGTRLLVL.

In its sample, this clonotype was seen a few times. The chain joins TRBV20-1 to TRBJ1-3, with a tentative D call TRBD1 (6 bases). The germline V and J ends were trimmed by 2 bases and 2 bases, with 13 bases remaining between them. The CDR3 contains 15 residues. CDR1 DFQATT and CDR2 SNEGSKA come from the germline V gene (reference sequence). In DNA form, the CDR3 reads TGCAGTGCTAGAAGACAGGTTCAACCTGGAAACACCATATATTTT. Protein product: CSARRQVQPGNTIYF.

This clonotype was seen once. In nucleotides, the CDR3 is TGTGCCAGCAGCGGCCGAGGAGGCTACGAGCAGTACTTC. Residues: CASSGRGGYEQYF. V usage is TRBV9 and J usage is TRBJ2-7; a possible D gene is TRBD2 (5 bases). V was pared by 3 bases and J by 3 bases, with 10 bases between. The CDR3 extends over 13 amino acids. Germline lookup yields CDR1 SGDLS and CDR2 YYNGEE.

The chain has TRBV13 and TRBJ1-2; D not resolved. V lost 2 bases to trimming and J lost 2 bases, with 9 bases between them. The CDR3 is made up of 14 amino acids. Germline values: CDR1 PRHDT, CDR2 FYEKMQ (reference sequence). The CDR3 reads CASSLTEFNYGYTF. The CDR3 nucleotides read TGTGCCAGCAGCTTAACAGAATTCAACTATGGCTACACCTTC. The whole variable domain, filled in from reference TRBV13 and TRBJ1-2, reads AAGVIQSPRHLIKEKRETATLKCYPIPRHDTVYWYQQGPGQDPQFLISFYEKMQSDKGSIPDRFSAQQFSDYHSELNMSSLELGDSALYFCASSLTEFNYGYTFGSGTRLTVV.

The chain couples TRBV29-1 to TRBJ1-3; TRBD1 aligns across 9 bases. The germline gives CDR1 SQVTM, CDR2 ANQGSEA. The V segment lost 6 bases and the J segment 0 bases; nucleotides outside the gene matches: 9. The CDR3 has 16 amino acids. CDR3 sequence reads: CSVRGGQGNSGNTIYF. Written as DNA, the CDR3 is TGCAGCGTGCGGGGGGGACAGGGCAACTCTGGAAACACCATATATTTT.

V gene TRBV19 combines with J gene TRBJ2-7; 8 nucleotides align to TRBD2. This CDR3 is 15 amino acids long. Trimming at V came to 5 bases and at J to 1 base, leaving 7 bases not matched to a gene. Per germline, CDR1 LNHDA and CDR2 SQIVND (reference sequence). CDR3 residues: CASSEGLEASYEQYF. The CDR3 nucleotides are TGTGCCAGTAGTGAGGGACTAGAAGCATCCTACGAGCAGTACTTC.

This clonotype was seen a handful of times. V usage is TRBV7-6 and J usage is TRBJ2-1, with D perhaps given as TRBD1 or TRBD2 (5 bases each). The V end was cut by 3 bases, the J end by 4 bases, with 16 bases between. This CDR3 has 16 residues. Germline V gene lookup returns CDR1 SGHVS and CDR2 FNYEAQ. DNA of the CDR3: TGTGCCAGCAGCTTGACTACGGGACGAAAGTACAATGAGCAGTTCTTC. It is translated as CASSLTTGRKYNEQFF.

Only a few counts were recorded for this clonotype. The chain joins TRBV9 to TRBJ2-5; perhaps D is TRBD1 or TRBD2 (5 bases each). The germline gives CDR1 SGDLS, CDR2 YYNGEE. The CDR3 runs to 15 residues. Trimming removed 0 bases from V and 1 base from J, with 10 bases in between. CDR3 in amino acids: CASSVEGRSQETQYF. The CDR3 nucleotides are TGTGCCAGCAGCGTAGAGGGACGGAGCCAAGAGACCCAGTACTTC. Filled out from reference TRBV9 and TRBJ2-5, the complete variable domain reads DSGVTQTPKHLITATGQRVTLRCSPRSGDLSVYWYQQSLDQGLQFLIQYYNGEERAKGNILERFSAQQFPDLHSELNLSSLELGDSALYFCASSVEGRSQETQYFGPGTRLLVL.

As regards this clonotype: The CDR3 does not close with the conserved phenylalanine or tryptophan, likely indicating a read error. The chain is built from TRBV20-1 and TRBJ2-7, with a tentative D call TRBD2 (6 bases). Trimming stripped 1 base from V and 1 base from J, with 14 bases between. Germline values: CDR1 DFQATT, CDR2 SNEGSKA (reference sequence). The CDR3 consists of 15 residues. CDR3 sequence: CSARGLAGPSYEQYS. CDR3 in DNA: TGCAGTGCTAGAGGTCTGGCGGGACCGTCCTACGAGCAGTACTCC.

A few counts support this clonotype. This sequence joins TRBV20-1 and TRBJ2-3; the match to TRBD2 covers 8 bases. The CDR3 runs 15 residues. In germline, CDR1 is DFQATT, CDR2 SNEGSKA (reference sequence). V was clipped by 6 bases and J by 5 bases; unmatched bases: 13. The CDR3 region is CSAPLAGGAKDTQYF. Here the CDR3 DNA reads TGCAGTGCCCCACTGGCCGGGGGGGCGAAAGATACGCAGTATTTT.

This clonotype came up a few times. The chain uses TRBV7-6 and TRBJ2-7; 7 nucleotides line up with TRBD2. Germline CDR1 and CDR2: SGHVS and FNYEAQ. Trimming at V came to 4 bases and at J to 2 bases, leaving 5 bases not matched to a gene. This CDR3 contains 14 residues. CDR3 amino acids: CASSSQAGAYEQYF. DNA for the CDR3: TGTGCCAGCAGCTCCCAGGCGGGGGCCTACGAGCAGTACTTC. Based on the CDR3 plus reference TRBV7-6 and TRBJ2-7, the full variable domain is GAGVSQSPRYKVTKRGQDVALRCDPISGHVSLYWYRQALGQGPEFLTYFNYEAQQDKSGLPNDRFSAERPEGSISTLTIQRTEQRDSAMYRCASSSQAGAYEQYFGPGTRLTVT.

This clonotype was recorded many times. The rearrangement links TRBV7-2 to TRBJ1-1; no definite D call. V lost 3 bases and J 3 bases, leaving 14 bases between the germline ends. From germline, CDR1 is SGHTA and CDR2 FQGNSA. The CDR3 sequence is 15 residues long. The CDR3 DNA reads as TGTGCCAGCAGCTTCCTAGGTACGGCGCACACTGAAGCTTTCTTT. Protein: CASSFLGTAHTEAFF.

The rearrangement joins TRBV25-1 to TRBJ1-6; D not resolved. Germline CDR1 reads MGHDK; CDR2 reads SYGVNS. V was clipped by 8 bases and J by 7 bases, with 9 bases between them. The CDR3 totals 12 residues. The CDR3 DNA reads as TGTGCCAGCCGGCCCGGGAATTCACCCCTCCACTTT. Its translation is CASRPGNSPLHF.

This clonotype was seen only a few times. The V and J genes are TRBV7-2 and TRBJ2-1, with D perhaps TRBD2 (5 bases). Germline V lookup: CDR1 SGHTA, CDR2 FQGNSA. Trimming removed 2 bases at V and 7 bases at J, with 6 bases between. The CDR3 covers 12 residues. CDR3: CASSLRGNEQFF. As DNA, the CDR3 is TGTGCCAGCAGCTTACGGGGAAATGAGCAGTTCTTC.

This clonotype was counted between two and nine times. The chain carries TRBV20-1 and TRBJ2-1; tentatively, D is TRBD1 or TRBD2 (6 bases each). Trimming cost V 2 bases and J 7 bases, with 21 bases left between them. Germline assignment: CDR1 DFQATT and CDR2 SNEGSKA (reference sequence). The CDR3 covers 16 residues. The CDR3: CSARSVEGGQGNEQFF. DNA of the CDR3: TGCAGTGCTAGATCCGTCGAGGGGGGCCAAGGGAATGAGCAGTTCTTC.

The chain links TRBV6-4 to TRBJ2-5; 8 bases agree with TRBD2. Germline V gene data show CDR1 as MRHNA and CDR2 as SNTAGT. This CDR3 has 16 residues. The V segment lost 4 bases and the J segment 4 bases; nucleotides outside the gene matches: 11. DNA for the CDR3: TGTGCCAGCAGTGTAAAAGCGGGACTAGAGTCAGAGACCCAGTACTTC. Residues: CASSVKAGLESETQYF.

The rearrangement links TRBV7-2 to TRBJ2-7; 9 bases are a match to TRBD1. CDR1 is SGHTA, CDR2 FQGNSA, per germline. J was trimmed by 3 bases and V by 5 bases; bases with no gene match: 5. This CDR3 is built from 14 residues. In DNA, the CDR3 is TGTGCCAGCAGCCCCTGGACAGGGGACTACGAGCAGTACTTC. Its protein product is CASSPWTGDYEQYF.

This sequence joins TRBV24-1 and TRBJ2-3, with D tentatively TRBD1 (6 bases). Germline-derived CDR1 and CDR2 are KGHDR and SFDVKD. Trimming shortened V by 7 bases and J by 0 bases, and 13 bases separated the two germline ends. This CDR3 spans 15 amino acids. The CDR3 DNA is TGTGCCACCAGCCAGGGACATCCTAGCACAGATACGCAGTATTTT. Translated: CATSQGHPSTDTQYF.

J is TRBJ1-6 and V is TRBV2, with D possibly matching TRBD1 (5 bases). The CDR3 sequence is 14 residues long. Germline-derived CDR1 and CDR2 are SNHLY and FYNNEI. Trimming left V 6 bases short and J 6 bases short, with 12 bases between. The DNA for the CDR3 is TGTGCCAGCAGACACCGGGGCCTTAATTCACCCCTCCACTTT. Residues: CASRHRGLNSPLHF.

The CDR3 spells CASSAAGGGGVKAFF. CDR3 bases: TGTGCCAGCAGCGCCGCCGGGGGCGGGGGGGTGAAGGCTTTCTTT. This chain connects TRBV9 to TRBJ1-1; D perhaps matches TRBD1 (6 bases). The V end lost 3 bases, the J end lost 11 bases, and 23 bases lay between the germline ends. This CDR3 contains 15 residues. Germline V gene lookup returns CDR1 SGDLS and CDR2 YYNGEE.

The CDR3 loop reads CASSVHLWWGRTGELFF. Here the CDR3 DNA reads TGTGCCAGCAGCGTACATCTCTGGTGGGGGCGCACCGGGGAGCTGTTTTTT. The chain is built from TRBV9 and TRBJ2-2, with D possibly matching TRBD1 (6 bases). This CDR3 comprises 17 residues. In germline, CDR1 is SGDLS, CDR2 YYNGEE. The ends were cut back, 1 base at V and 4 bases at J, with 17 bases in the middle.

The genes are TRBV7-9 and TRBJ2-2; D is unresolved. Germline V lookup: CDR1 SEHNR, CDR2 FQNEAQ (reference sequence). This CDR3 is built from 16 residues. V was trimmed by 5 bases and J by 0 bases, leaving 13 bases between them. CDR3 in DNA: TGTGCCAGCAGCCTACTTCGCTGGGCGAACACCGGGGAGCTGTTTTTT. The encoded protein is CASSLLRWANTGELFF. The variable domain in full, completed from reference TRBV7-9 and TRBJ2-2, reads DTGVSQNPRHKITKRGQNVTFRCDPISEHNRLYWYRQTLGQGPEFLTYFQNEAQLEKSRLLSDRFSAERPKGSFSTLEIQRTEQGDSAMYLCASSLLRWANTGELFFGEGSRLTVL.

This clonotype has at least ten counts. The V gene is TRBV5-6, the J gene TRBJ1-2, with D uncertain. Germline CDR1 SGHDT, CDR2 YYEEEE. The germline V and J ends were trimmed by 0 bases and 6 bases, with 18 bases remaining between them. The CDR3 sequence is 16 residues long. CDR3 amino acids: CASSLAGWAASHGYTF. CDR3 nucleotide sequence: TGTGCCAGCAGCTTGGCCGGTTGGGCAGCAAGCCATGGCTACACCTTC.

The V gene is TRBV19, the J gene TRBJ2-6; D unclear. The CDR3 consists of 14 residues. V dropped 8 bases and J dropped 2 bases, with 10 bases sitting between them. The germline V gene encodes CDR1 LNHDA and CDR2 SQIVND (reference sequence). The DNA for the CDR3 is TGTGCCAGTCGCATGAGGCCTGGGGCCAACGTCCTGACTTTC. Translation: CASRMRPGANVLTF.

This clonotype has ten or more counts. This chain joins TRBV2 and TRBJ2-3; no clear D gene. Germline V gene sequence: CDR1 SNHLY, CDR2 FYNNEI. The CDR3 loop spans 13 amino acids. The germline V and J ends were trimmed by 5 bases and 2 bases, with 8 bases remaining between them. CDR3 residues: CASSPPFTDTQYF. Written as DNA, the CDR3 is TGTGCCAGCAGTCCACCCTTCACAGATACGCAGTATTTT.

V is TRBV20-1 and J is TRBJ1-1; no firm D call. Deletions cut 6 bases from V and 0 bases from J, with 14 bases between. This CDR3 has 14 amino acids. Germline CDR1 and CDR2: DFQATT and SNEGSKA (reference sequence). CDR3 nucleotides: TGCAGTGCACCAAAACCCGGCCTGAACACTGAAGCTTTCTTT. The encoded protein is CSAPKPGLNTEAFF.

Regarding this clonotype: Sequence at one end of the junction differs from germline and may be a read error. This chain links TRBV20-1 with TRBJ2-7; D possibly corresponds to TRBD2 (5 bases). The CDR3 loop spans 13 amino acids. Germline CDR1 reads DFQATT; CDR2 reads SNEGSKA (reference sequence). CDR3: CSARANSDYEQCF. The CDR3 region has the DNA TGCAGTGCCCGAGCCAACAGCGACTACGAGCAGTGCTTC.